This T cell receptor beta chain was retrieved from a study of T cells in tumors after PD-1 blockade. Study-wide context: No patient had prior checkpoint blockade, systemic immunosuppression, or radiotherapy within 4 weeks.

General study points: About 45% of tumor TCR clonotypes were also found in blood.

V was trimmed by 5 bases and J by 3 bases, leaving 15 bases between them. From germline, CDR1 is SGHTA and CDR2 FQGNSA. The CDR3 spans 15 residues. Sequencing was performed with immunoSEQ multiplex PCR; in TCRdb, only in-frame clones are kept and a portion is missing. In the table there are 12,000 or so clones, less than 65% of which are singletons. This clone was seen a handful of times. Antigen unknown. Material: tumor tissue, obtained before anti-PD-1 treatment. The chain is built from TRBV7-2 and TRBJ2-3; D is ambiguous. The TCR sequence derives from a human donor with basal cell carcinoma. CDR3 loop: CASSRLTGMTDTQYF. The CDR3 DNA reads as TGTGCCAGCAGCCGCTTAACGGGTATGACAGATACGCAGTATTTT.